Below are 23 T cell receptor beta chains sequenced from a single sample in a study of blood T cell repertoires in COVID-19. Method: immunoSEQ multiplex PCR; TCRdb's copy keeps in-frame clones and lacks some. The data hold around 100,000 clones, with approximately 88% observed a single time. Sequences were obtained from peripheral blood. Receptors were obtained from a woman aged 65 to 85 with acute or convalescent COVID-19.

The CDR3 sequence is CASSQGVGTEAFF. For the CDR3, the DNA is TGTGCCAGCAGTCAGGGGGTAGGAACTGAAGCTTTCTTT. This chain uses TRBV6-4 with TRBJ1-1; 7 positions agree with TRBD1. V was pared by 5 bases and J by 5 bases, with 5 bases of the junction left unmatched. Per germline, CDR1 MRHNA and CDR2 SNTAGT. This CDR3 region has 13 residues.

The rearrangement joins TRBV12-3 or TRBV12-4 to TRBJ1-1; D not resolved. V was trimmed by 3 bases and J by 10 bases, leaving 9 bases between them. The CDR3 sequence is 11 residues long. The CDR3 spells CASSLLGIAFF. In DNA, the CDR3 is TGTGCCAGCAGTTTGCTGGGCATAGCTTTCTTT.

V usage is TRBV7-8 and J usage is TRBJ2-2; TRBD2 aligns across 7 bases. CDR1 SGHVS and CDR2 FQNEAQ come from the germline V gene. J was trimmed by 6 bases and V by 5 bases; bases with no gene match: 12. The CDR3 spans 16 residues. The CDR3 spells CASSPVGGSGSGELFF. The CDR3 DNA reads TGTGCCAGCAGCCCAGTGGGCGGGAGTGGGTCCGGGGAGCTGTTTTTT.

Only a few counts were recorded for this clone. The sample carries other DNA sequences with the same CDR3. The J gene is TRBJ1-2, the V gene TRBV3-1 (or the pseudogene TRBV3-2), with 8 bases fitting TRBD1. The germline CDR1 and CDR2 sequences are LGHDT and YNNKEL (reference sequence). The CDR3 has 12 amino acids. Trimming took 3 bases from V and 7 from J; bases not matched to a gene: 1. CDR3 in DNA: TGTGCCAGCAGCCAGGGACAGGCTGGCTACACCTTC. Translating gives CASSQGQAGYTF.

The chain links TRBV19 to TRBJ2-5; 10 nucleotides line up with TRBD1. The V gene end was trimmed by 7 bases and the J gene end by 4 bases; junction bases not matched to a gene: 12. The CDR3 is made up of 16 amino acids. Germline CDR1 reads LNHDA; CDR2 reads SQIVND (reference sequence). This CDR3 reads CASTRVPGTGAETQYF. Written as DNA, the CDR3 is TGTGCCAGTACCCGAGTCCCAGGGACAGGGGCAGAGACCCAGTACTTC.

The genes are TRBV5-6 and TRBJ2-5, with a tentative D call TRBD2 (6 bases). This CDR3 is 15 amino acids long. The V gene's germline CDR1 is SGHDT and CDR2 YYEEEE. With 4 bases removed from V and 5 bases from J, the gap between germline ends came to 18 bases. CDR3: CASSVPGSAGETQYF. The DNA of the CDR3 is TGTGCCAGCAGCGTACCCGGGTCGGCGGGGGAGACCCAGTACTTC.

This chain connects TRBV5-3 to TRBJ2-5, with 9 positions matching TRBD1. TRBV5-3 has ORF status, its function being uncertain. This CDR3 comprises 14 residues. Trimming removed 4 bases from V and 3 bases from J; junction bases left unmatched: 4. The DNA of the CDR3 is TGTGCCAGAAGCGTGGACAGGGGTAAAGAGACCCAGTACTTC. This sequence encodes CARSVDRGKETQYF.

This clone was counted only a few times. Other DNA sequences in this sample translate to the same CDR3. The rearrangement uses TRBV19 and TRBJ1-1; D gene unclear. Trimming took 9 bases from V and 3 from J, leaving 14 bases between them. CDR1 and CDR2 from the germline V gene are LNHDA and SQIVND (reference sequence). The CDR3 consists of 13 residues. CDR3 region: CASSSTGDTEAFF. As DNA, the CDR3 is TGTGCCAGCTCATCGACCGGGGACACTGAAGCTTTCTTT.

The chain carries TRBV28 and TRBJ2-7; 7 nucleotides match TRBD1. Germline values: CDR1 MDHEN, CDR2 SYDVKM. The CDR3 is 12 residues long. V was clipped by 10 bases and J by 3 bases; unmatched bases: 6. The CDR3 here is CATKGTVYEQYF. In nucleotides, the CDR3 is TGTGCCACTAAAGGGACAGTCTACGAGCAGTACTTC.

This CDR3 reads CASSIASGGDPNYGYTF. The DNA of the CDR3 is TGTGCCAGTAGTATAGCGAGTGGCGGTGATCCTAACTATGGCTACACCTTC. The chain links TRBV19 to TRBJ1-2; no clear D. CDR3 length: 17 residues. The V end lost 1 base, the J end lost 0 bases, and 15 bases lay between the germline ends. Germline CDR1 and CDR2: LNHDA and SQIVND (reference sequence).

This clone was counted between two and nine times. CDR3 protein: CASSLDAAGSNEQYF. CDR3 coding DNA: TGCGCCAGCAGCTTGGACGCAGCGGGAAGCAACGAGCAGTACTTC. The rearrangement links TRBV5-1 to TRBJ2-7; TRBD2 aligns across 7 bases. In germline, CDR1 is SGHRS, CDR2 YFSETQ. This CDR3 contains 15 residues. The J segment lost 5 bases and the V segment lost 0 bases, leaving 8 bases of the junction unmatched.

The V gene is TRBV19, the J gene TRBJ2-5, with 10 bases aligning to TRBD2. The germline gives CDR1 LNHDA, CDR2 SQIVND (reference sequence). The CDR3 is 15 residues long. The V gene end was trimmed by 10 bases and the J gene end by 4 bases; junction bases not matched to a gene: 12. CDR3 protein: CATQRIAGGAETQYF. CDR3 coding DNA: TGTGCCACTCAACGGATAGCGGGGGGTGCAGAGACCCAGTACTTC. The complete variable domain, with remaining parts taken from reference TRBV19 and TRBJ2-5, reads DGGITQSPKYLFRKEGQNVTLSCEQNLNHDAMYWYRQDPGQGLRLIYYSQIVNDFQKGDIAEGYSVSREKKESFPLTVTSAQKNPTAFYLCATQRIAGGAETQYFGPGTRLLVL.

Only a few counts were recorded for this clone. This same CDR3 is encoded by further DNA sequences in the sample. The V gene is TRBV19, the J gene TRBJ1-1, with 10 nucleotides matching TRBD1. This CDR3 contains 15 residues. V trimming: 5 bases; J trimming: 1 base; junction bases outside the gene matches: 4. Germline V gene lookup returns CDR1 LNHDA and CDR2 SQIVND (reference sequence). Here the CDR3 DNA reads TGTGCCAGTAGTCCCCGACAGGGGGCGAACACTGAAGCTTTCTTT. Protein product: CASSPRQGANTEAFF.

The chain is built from TRBV10-1 and TRBJ1-4; no firm D call. Germline CDR1 is WNHNN and CDR2 is SYGVQD (reference sequence). Trimming took off 6 bases at V and 4 bases at J, with 9 bases between the two ends. The CDR3 covers 13 residues. CDR3 bases: TGCGCCAGCAGCGCGGGAGGTAATGAAAAACTGTTTTTT. This encodes CASSAGGNEKLFF.

The chain is built from TRBV6-5 and TRBJ2-7, with TRBD2 matching 7 bases. The germline V gene encodes CDR1 MNHEY and CDR2 SVGAGI. V lost 0 bases, J lost 3 bases, and 2 bases stayed unmatched. The CDR3 consists of 14 residues. CDR3 in amino acids: CASSYSSSGYEQYF. CDR3 sequence (DNA): TGTGCCAGCAGTTACTCCTCTAGCGGCTACGAGCAGTACTTC.

The rearrangement joins TRBV1 to TRBJ2-5; the DNA was not compared with TRBD2, the D call given in the table. TRBV1 is marked as a pseudogene. This CDR3 spans 20 amino acids. CDR3 nucleotides: TGCACCAGCAGCCAAAGAGGTTCCCCCTTGAGGCGCCTAGGCGGGGAGACCCAGTACTTC. It specifies CTSSQRGSPLRRLGGETQYF.

J is TRBJ1-2 and V is TRBV6-1; weak D call: TRBD1 (5 bases). Looked up from germline, CDR1 is MNHNS and CDR2 is SASEGT. V dropped 0 bases and J dropped 2 bases, with 16 bases sitting between them. The CDR3 runs to 17 residues. The DNA of the CDR3 is TGTGCCAGCAGTGAAGCAGGCCCCAGGGTGATAAACTATGGCTACACCTTC. Its protein product is CASSEAGPRVINYGYTF.

The chain is built from TRBV19 and TRBJ2-4, with D tentatively TRBD2 (6 bases). This CDR3 comprises 11 residues. CDR1 and CDR2 (germline): LNHDA, SQIVND (reference sequence). V was pared by 5 bases and J by 7 bases, with 6 bases between. CDR3: CASSGGNIQYF. In nucleotides, the CDR3 is TGTGCCAGTAGTGGGGGGAACATTCAGTACTTC.

The chain is built from TRBV6-6 and TRBJ2-7, with TRBD2 matching over 9 bases. The germline V gene encodes CDR1 MNHNY and CDR2 SVGAGI (reference sequence). The CDR3 contains 15 residues. After removal of 1 base from V and 6 bases from J, the junction contained 7 bases not matched to a gene. CDR3 DNA: TGTGCCAGCAGTTACTATGTAGCGGGAGAAACCGAGCAGTACTTC. It is translated as CASSYYVAGETEQYF.

The chain combines TRBV19 with TRBJ2-3; no clear D gene. Germline CDR1 reads LNHDA; CDR2 reads SQIVND (reference sequence). The V end was cut by 4 bases, the J end by 2 bases, with 7 bases between. CDR3 length equals 13 residues. CDR3 amino acids: CASSTRYTDTQYF. The CDR3 bases are TGTGCCAGTAGTACCAGGTACACAGATACGCAGTATTTT.

This clone has just a few counts. The chain links TRBV4-1 to TRBJ2-4; 10 bases line up with TRBD1. V shed 5 bases and J 0 bases; nucleotides not matched to a gene: 13. CDR3 length equals 19 residues. Germline-derived CDR1 and CDR2 are MGHRA and YSYEKL. The CDR3 DNA follows: TGCGCCAGCAGCTCTACAGGACAGGGGGATTCACTAGCCAAAAACATTCAGTACTTC. Its protein is CASSSTGQGDSLAKNIQYF.

This chain joins TRBV7-9 and TRBJ1-5; 7 bases match TRBD1. The CDR3 sequence is 14 residues long. The germline gives CDR1 SEHNR, CDR2 FQNEAQ (reference sequence). J gave up 3 bases and V 8 bases, and 7 bases lay outside the gene matches. The DNA of the CDR3 is TGTGCCAGCTCGATCCAGGGGGACAATCAGCCCCAGCATTTT. This codes for CASSIQGDNQPQHF.

With regard to this clone: The identical CDR3 is also encoded by other nucleotide sequences in the sample. The chain joins TRBV5-1 to TRBJ1-1; 10 bases are a match to TRBD1. Per germline, CDR1 SGHRS and CDR2 YFSETQ. Losses at the gene ends were 7 bases for V and 1 base for J; bases not matched to a gene: 1. This CDR3 region has 13 residues. In DNA form, the CDR3 reads TGCGCCAGCCGGACAGGGGGGAACACTGAAGCTTTCTTT. Its protein is CASRTGGNTEAFF. Full variable domain (missing parts from reference TRBV5-1 and TRBJ1-1): KAGVTQTPRYLIKTRGQQVTLSCSPISGHRSVSWYQQTPGQGLQFLFEYFSETQRNKGNFPGRFSGRQFSNSRSEMNVSTLELGDSALYLCASRTGGNTEAFFGQGTRLTVV.